This T cell receptor beta chain was retrieved from a study of T cell repertoires in cytomegalovirus infection. As for the study in general: Indications came from public TCR beta signatures; they pointed to CMV infection and to a matching HLA type. Whole-study results and caveats: People with CMV and the relevant HLA were identified by cumulative public TCR beta family frequency.

This clonotype was recorded at least ten times. Its antigen is still unknown. TCRdb analysed the reads with MiXCR anew, one entry per CDR3 protein. The sample holds about 300,000 distinct CDR3 sequences; roughly a quarter are singletons and the top ten take 11% to 15%. Per the germline V gene, CDR1 is SEHNR and CDR2 is FQNEAQ (reference sequence). CDR3 size: 15 residues. The V gene lost 5 bases and the J gene lost 3 bases, with 14 bases spanning the gap. Sequenced input: PBMCs. The chain uses TRBV7-9 and TRBJ1-5; weak D call: TRBD1 (6 bases). This receptor was obtained from a human donor in good health (CMV status not recorded). Some clones in this sample may be carry-over from other donors' samples. This CDR3 is CASSPSDSYNQPQHF. The CDR3 bases are TGTGCCAGCAGCCCGTCGGACAGCTACAATCAGCCCCAGCATTTT.